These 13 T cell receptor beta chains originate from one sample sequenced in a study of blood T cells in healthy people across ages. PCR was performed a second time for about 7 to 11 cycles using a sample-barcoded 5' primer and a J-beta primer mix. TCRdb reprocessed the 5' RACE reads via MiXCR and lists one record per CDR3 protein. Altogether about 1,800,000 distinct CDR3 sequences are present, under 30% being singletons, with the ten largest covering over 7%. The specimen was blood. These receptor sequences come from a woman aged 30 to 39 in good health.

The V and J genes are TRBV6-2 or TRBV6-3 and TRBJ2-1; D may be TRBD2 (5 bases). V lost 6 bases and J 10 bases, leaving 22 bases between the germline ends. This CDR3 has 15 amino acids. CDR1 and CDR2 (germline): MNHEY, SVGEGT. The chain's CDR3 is CASSPLAKSSYEQFF. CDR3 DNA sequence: TGTGCCAGCAGCCCCCTAGCCAAGAGCTCCTACGAGCAGTTCTTC.

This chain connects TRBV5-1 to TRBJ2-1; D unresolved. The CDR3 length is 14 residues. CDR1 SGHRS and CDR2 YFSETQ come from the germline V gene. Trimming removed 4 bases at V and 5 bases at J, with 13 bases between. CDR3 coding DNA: TGCGCCAGCAGCGAGACGTCGGTACACAATGAGCAGTTCTTC. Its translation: CASSETSVHNEQFF.

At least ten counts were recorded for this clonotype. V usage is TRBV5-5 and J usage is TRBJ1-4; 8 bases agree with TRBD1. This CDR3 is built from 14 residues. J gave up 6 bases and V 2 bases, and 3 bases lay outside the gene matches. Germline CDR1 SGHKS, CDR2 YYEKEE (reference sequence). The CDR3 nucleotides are TGTGCCAGCAGCTTAGGACAGGGCCATGAAAAACTGTTTTTT. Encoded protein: CASSLGQGHEKLFF.

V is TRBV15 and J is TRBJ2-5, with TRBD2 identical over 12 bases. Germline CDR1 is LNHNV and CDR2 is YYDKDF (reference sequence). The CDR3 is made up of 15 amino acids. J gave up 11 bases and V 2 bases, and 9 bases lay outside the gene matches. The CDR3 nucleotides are TGTGCCACCAGCAGACGGACTAGCGGGAACAATGAGCAGTACTTC. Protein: CATSRRTSGNNEQYF. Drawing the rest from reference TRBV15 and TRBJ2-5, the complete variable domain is DAMVIQNPRYQVTQFGKPVTLSCSQTLNHNVMYWYQQKSSQAPKLLFHYYDKDFNNEADTPDNFQSRRPNTSFCFLDIRSPGLGDTAMYLCATSRRTSGNNEQYFGPGTRLLVL.

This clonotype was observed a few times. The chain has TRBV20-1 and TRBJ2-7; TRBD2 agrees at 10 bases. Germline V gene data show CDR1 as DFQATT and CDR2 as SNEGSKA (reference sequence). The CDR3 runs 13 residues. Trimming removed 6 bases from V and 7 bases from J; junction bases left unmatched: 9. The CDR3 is CSAAGTSVAEQYF. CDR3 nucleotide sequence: TGCAGTGCAGCCGGGACTAGCGTTGCGGAGCAGTACTTC.

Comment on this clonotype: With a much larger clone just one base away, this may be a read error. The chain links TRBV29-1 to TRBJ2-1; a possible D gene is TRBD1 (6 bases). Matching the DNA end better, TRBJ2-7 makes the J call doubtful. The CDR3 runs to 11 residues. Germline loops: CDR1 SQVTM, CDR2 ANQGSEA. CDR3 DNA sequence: TGCAGCGTTGCCAGGGACAATGAGCAGTACTTC. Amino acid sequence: CSVARDNEQYF.

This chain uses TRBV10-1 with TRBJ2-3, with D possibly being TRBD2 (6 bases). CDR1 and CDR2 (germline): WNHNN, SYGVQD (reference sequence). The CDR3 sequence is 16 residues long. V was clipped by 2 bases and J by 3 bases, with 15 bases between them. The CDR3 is CASSETIAAETDTQYF. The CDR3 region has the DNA TGCGCCAGCAGTGAGACCATAGCGGCAGAAACAGATACGCAGTATTTT.

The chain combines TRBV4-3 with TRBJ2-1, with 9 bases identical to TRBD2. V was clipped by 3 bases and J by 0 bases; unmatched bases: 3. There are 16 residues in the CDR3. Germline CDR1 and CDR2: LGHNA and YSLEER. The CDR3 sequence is CASSQLAGVSYNEQFF. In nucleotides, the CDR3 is TGCGCCAGCAGCCAGTTAGCGGGAGTCTCCTACAATGAGCAGTTCTTC.

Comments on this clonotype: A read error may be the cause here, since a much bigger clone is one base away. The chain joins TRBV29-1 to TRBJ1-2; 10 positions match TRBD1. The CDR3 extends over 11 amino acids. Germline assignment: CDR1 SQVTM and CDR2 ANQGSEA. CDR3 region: CGVRTGGGYTF. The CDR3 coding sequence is TGCGGCGTGCGGACAGGGGGTGGCTACACCTTC. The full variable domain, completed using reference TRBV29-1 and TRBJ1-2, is SAVISQKPSRDICQRGTSLTIQCQVDSQVTMMFWYRQQPGQSLTLIATANQGSEATYESGFVIDKFPISRPNLTFSTLTVSNMSPEDSSIYLCGVRTGGGYTFGSGTRLTVV.

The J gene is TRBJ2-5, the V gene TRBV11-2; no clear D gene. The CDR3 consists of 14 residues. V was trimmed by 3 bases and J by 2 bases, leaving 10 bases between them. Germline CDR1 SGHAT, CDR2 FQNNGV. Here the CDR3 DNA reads TGTGCCAGCAGCTTGAATCTCCCACAAGAGACCCAGTACTTC. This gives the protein CASSLNLPQETQYF.

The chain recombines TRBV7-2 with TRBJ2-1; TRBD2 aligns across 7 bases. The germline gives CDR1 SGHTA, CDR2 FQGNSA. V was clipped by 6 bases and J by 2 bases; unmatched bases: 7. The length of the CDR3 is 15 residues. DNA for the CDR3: TGTGCCAGCAGTACCGGGACTACCCCCTACAATGAGCAGTTCTTC. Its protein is CASSTGTTPYNEQFF.

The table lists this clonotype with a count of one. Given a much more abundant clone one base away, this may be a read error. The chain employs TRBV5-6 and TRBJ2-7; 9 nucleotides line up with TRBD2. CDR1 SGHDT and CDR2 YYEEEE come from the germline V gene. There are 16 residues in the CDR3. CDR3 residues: CAGSGAGLARTYEQYF. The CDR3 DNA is TGTGCCGGCAGCGGCGCTGGACTAGCGCGGACCTACGAGCAGTACTTC.

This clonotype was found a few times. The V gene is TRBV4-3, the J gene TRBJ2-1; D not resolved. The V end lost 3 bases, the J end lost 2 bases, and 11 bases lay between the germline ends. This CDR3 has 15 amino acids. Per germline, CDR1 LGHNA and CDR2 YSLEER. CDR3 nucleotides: TGCGCCAGCAGCCACCTGGCGGATACCTACAATGAGCAGTTCTTC. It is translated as CASSHLADTYNEQFF.